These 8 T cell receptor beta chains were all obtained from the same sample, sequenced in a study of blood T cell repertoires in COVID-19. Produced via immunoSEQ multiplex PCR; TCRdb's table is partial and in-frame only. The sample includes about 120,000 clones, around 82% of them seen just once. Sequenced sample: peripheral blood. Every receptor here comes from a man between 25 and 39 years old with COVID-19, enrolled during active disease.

This chain's CDR3 is CASSLNSLNTGELFF. CDR3 nucleotides: TGCGCCAGCAGCTTAAACTCGCTAAACACCGGGGAGCTGTTTTTT. The chain combines TRBV5-1 with TRBJ2-2; D ambiguous. V gave up 2 bases and J gave up 2 bases, with 10 bases separating them. The CDR3 is made up of 15 amino acids. Germline lookup yields CDR1 SGHRS and CDR2 YFSETQ.

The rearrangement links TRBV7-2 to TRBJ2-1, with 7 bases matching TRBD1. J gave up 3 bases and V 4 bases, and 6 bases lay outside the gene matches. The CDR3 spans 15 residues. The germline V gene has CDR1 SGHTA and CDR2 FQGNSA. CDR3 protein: CASSSQGYGYNEQFF. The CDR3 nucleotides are TGTGCCAGCAGCTCACAGGGGTATGGCTACAATGAGCAGTTCTTC.

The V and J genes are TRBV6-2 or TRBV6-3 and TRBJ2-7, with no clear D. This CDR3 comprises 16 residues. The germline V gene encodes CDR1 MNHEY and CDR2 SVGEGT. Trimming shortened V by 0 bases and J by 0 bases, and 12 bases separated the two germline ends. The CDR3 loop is CASSYSKQKSSYEQYF. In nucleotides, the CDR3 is TGTGCCAGCAGTTACTCTAAGCAAAAAAGCTCCTACGAGCAGTACTTC.

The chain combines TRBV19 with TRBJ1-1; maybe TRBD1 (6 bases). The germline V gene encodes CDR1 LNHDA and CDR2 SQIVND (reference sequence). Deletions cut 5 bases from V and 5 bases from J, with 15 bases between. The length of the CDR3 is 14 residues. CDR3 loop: CASSPTGMATEAFF. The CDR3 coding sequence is TGTGCCAGTAGTCCTACAGGGATGGCGACTGAAGCTTTCTTT.

This CDR3 is CASSPGQTETQYF. The CDR3 DNA reads as TGTGCCAGCAGCCCTGGACAGACGGAGACCCAGTACTTC. V is TRBV7-3 and J is TRBJ2-5, with D perhaps TRBD1 (6 bases). The CDR3 runs 13 residues. V was clipped by 5 bases and J by 5 bases, with 12 bases between them. The germline gives CDR1 SGHTA, CDR2 FQGTGA.

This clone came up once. The CDR3 sequence is CASSQGVTGGSSYNEQFF. DNA of the CDR3: TGTGCCAGCAGCCAGGGCGTTACTGGGGGGAGCTCCTACAATGAGCAGTTCTTC. The chain couples TRBV11-3 to TRBJ2-1; D possibly corresponds to TRBD2 (6 bases). Between the trimmed V and J ends, which lost 5 bases and 0 bases, there was a span of 20 bases. The CDR3 runs to 18 residues. The germline V gene has CDR1 SGHNT and CDR2 YENEEA.

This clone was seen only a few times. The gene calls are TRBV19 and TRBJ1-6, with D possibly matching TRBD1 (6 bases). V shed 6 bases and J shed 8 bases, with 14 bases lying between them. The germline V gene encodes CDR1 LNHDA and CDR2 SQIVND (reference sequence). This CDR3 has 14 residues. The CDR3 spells CASRPGQTDSPLHF. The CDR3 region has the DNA TGTGCCAGTAGACCCGGACAGACCGATTCACCCCTCCACTTT.

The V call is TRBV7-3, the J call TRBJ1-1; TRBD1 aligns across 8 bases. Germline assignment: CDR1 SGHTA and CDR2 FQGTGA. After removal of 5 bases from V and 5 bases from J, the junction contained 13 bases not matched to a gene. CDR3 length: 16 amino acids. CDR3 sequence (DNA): TGTGCCAGCAGCCTCTCTCCAACAGGGGGGCAAACTGAAGCTTTCTTT. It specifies CASSLSPTGGQTEAFF.